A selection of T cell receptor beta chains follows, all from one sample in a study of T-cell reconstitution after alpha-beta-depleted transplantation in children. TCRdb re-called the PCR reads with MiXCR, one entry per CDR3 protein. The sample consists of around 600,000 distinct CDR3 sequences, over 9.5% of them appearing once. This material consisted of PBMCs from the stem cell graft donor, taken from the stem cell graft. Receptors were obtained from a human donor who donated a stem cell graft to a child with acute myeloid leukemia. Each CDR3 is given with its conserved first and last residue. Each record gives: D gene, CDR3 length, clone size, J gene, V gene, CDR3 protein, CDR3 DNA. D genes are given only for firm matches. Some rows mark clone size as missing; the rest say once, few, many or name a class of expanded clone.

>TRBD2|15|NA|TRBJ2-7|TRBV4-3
CASSQFPGLGYEQYF
TGCGCCAGCAGCCAATTCCCGGGACTAGGATACGAGCAGTACTTC
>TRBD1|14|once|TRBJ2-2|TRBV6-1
CASLTGQATGELFF
TGTGCCAGCCTGACAGGGCAGGCCACCGGGGAGCTGTTTTTT
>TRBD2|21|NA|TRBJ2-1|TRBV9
CASSRGIMTSGPPSSYNEQFF
TGTGCCAGCAGCCGAGGTATAATGACTAGCGGACCCCCAAGCTCCTACAATGAGCAGTTCTTC
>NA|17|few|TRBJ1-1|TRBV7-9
CASSSAAGTGLNTEAFF
TGTGCCAGCAGCTCTGCTGCGGGGACGGGATTGAACACTGAAGCTTTCTTT
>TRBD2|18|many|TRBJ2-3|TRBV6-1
CASSGLAETYTGSDTQYF
TGTGCCAGCAGCGGACTAGCGGAAACCTACACAGGCTCAGATACGCAGTATTTT
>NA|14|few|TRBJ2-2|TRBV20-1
CSALRTASTGELFF
TGCAGTGCTTTGAGGACAGCTTCCACCGGGGAGCTGTTTTTT
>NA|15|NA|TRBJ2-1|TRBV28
CASAFGGLMGNEQFF
TGTGCCAGCGCCTTTGGGGGGTTGATGGGCAATGAGCAGTTCTTC
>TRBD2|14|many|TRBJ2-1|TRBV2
CASKTSGAYNEQFF
TGTGCCAGCAAGACTAGCGGGGCCTACAATGAGCAGTTCTTC
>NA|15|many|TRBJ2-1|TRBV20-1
CSAHPSVSSYNEQFF
TGCAGTGCTCACCCTAGCGTAAGCTCCTACAATGAGCAGTTCTTC
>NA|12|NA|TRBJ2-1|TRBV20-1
CSARDLGNEQFF
TGCAGTGCTAGAGATCTCGGAAATGAGCAGTTCTTC
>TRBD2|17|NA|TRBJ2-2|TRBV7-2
CASSRDPSGSATGELFF
TGTGCCAGCAGCAGGGACCCTAGCGGGAGCGCCACCGGGGAGCTGTTTTTT
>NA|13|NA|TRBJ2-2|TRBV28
CASSFLNPGELFF
TGTGCCAGCAGTTTTCTCAATCCGGGGGAGCTGTTTTTT
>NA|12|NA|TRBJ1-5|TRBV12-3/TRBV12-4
CASRSFMTPQHF
TGTGCCAGCAGATCCTTTATGACGCCCCAGCATTTT
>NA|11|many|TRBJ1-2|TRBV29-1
CSVRQTYGYTF
TGCAGCGTACGACAGACCTATGGCTACACCTTC
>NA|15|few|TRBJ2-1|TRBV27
CASSYYRDSPNEQFF
TGTGCCAGCAGTTATTACCGGGACTCTCCTAATGAGCAGTTCTTC
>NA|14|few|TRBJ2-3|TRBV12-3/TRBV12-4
CASSGDRNTDTQYF
TGTGCCAGCAGTGGGGACCGGAACACAGATACGCAGTATTTT
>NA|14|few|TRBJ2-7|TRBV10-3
CAISDSLAPAEQYF
TGTGCCATCAGTGACTCCCTAGCCCCGGCCGAGCAGTACTTC
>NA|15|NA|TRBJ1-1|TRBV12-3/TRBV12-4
CASGGADTGYTEAFF
TGTGCCAGCGGGGGGGCGGACACGGGATACACTGAAGCTTTCTTT
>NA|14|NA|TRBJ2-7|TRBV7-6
CASSSRDTPYEQYF
TGTGCCAGCAGCTCCCGGGACACTCCCTACGAGCAGTACTTC
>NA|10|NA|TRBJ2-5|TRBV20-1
CSASEQTQYF
TGCAGTGCTAGTGAGCAGACCCAGTACTTC
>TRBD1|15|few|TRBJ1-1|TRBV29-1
CSVGSGQGLHTEAFF
TGCAGCGTGGGGTCGGGACAGGGGTTACACACTGAAGCTTTCTTT
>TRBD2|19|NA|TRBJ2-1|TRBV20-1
CSAQVRGGRAAGSYNEQFF
TGCAGTGCCCAGGTGCGGGGCGGGAGGGCCGCCGGGAGCTACAATGAGCAGTTCTTC
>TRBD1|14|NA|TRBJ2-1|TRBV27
CASSLWQGASEQFF
TGTGCCAGCAGTTTATGGCAGGGGGCGAGTGAGCAGTTCTTC